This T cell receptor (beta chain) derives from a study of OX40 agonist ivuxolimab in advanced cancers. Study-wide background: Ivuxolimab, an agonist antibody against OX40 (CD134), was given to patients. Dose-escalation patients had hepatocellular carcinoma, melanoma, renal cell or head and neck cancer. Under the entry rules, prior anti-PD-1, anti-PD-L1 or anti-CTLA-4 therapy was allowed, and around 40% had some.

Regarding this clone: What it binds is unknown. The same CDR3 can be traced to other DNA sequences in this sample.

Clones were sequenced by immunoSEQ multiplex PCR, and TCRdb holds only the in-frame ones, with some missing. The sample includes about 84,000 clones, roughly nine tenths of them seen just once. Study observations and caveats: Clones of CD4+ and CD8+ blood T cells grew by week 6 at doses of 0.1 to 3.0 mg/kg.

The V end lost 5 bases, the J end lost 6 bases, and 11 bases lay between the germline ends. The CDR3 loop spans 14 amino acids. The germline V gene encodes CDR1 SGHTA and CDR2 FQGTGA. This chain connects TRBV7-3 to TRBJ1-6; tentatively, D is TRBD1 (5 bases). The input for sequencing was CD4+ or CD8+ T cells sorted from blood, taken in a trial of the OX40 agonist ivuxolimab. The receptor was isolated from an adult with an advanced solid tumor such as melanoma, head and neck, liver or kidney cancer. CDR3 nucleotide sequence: TGTGCCAGCAGCCTGAGACAGACTAATTCACCCCTCCACTTT. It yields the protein CASSLRQTNSPLHF. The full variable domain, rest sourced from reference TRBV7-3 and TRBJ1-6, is GAGVSQTPSNKVTEKGKYVELRCDPISGHTALYWYRQSLGQGPEFLIYFQGTGAADDSGLPNDRFFAVRPEGSVSTLKIQRTERGDSAVYLCASSLRQTNSPLHFGNGTRLTVT.